This is a list of T cell receptor beta chains from one sample in a study of blood T cell repertoires in COVID-19. Assay: immunoSEQ multiplex PCR; the TCRdb copy retains only in-frame clones and omits some. The profile shows roughly 150,000 clones, roughly 80% of them singletons. Input material: peripheral blood. Receptors were obtained from a man in his fifties or sixties with acute or convalescent COVID-19. Both conserved end residues are part of each CDR3.

v_gene	j_gene	CDR3aa
TRBV3-1/TRBV3-2	TRBJ2-3	CASSRSGSTDTQYF
TRBV9	TRBJ1-1	CASSVDRVSSEAFF
TRBV6-6	TRBJ1-4	CASSAPDREDEKLFF
TRBV4-3	TRBJ1-6	CASSQDHYSSYNSPLHF
TRBV6-5	TRBJ2-2	CASSPGTGLSGELFF
TRBV11-2	TRBJ1-1	CASSLGAGNTEAFF
TRBV5-4	TRBJ2-7	CASSSGTSSIHEQYF
TRBV7-8	TRBJ1-5	CASSLGQGARQPQHF
TRBV10-3	TRBJ1-2	CAIRQGAQNNYGYTF
TRBV10-3	TRBJ2-3	CAISESPSGGSDTQYF
TRBV27	TRBJ1-2	CASSPWTGGYGYTF
TRBV5-1	TRBJ2-1	CASQQGGSYNEQFF
TRBV9	TRBJ2-3	CASSQGRGGSSTDTQYF
TRBV11-2	TRBJ2-1	CASSRTSGGNEQFF
TRBV7-2	TRBJ2-5	CASSYKGGAMETQYF
TRBV6-5	TRBJ1-4	CASSTDGATNEKLFF
TRBV2	TRBJ2-1	CASSSSGTSGREQFF
TRBV19	TRBJ2-7	CASSTVGGAFYEQYF
TRBV7-2	TRBJ2-1	CASSSNRVSNEQFF
TRBV5-4	TRBJ2-3	CASSPDTKYTDTQYF
TRBV5-8	TRBJ2-5	CASSSGRGAQAETQYF
TRBV11-2	TRBJ2-7	CASSPPDSAYEQYF
TRBV28	TRBJ1-2	CASSLVAGERGGYTF
TRBV12-5	TRBJ2-1	CASGQTSGGLYNEQFF
TRBV7-9	TRBJ2-1	CASSLGKLDREDNEQFF
TRBV7-2	TRBJ1-3	CASSPQGNGNTIYF
TRBV5-6	TRBJ2-1	CASSVSGGAHEQFF
TRBV5-6	TRBJ2-2	CASSLIPSGRNTGELFF
TRBV5-1	TRBJ2-5	CASSPQTSRETQYF
TRBV21-1	TRBJ1-1	CASSTSGNTEAFF
TRBV6-5	TRBJ2-2	CASGRQGATGELFF